These 32 T cell receptor beta chains were sequenced from one sample in a study of T cells in tumors after PD-1 blockade. Generated by immunoSEQ multiplex PCR, the TCRdb table keeps only in-frame clones and is missing some. The top ten clones hold roughly 12% of a sample with fewer than 25,000 clones, 70% to 85% of them seen once. The material was PBMCs, obtained after anti-PD-1 treatment. These receptors were obtained from a human donor with basal cell carcinoma.

The chain couples TRBV20-1 to TRBJ2-7, with 7 bases matching TRBD1. The length of the CDR3 is 11 residues. CDR1 is DFQATT and CDR2 is SNEGSKA in the germline V gene (reference sequence). V trimming: 5 bases; J trimming: 7 bases; junction bases outside the gene matches: 5. The CDR3 loop reads CSASTGKEQYF. Here the CDR3 DNA reads TGCAGTGCTTCGACAGGGAAAGAGCAGTACTTC.

The J gene is TRBJ2-5, the V gene TRBV9; no firm D call. The CDR3 spans 13 residues. Germline CDR1 is SGDLS and CDR2 is YYNGEE. V lost 4 bases to trimming and J lost 2 bases, with 9 bases between them. This chain's CDR3 is CASSRAAQETQYF. The CDR3 DNA is TGTGCCAGCAGCCGGGCGGCACAAGAGACCCAGTACTTC.

The gene calls are TRBV5-4 and TRBJ1-1, with TRBD1 matching over 9 bases. Germline assignment: CDR1 SGHNT and CDR2 YYREEE (reference sequence). This CDR3 comprises 16 residues. Losses at the gene ends were 2 bases for V and 0 bases for J; bases not matched to a gene: 5. The CDR3: CASSFRDRVVNTEAFF. The CDR3 DNA is TGTGCCAGCAGCTTCCGGGACAGGGTAGTGAACACTGAAGCTTTCTTT.

The genes are TRBV5-8 and TRBJ1-2; no clear D gene. Germline V gene lookup returns CDR1 SGHTS and CDR2 YDEGEE. V dropped 0 bases and J dropped 1 base, with 10 bases sitting between them. The length of the CDR3 is 15 residues. CDR3 protein: CASSLVAEVNYGYTF. The CDR3, as DNA: TGTGCCAGCAGCTTGGTTGCGGAGGTTAACTATGGCTACACCTTC.

The chain joins TRBV14 to TRBJ1-4, with D tentatively TRBD1 (5 bases). This CDR3 is built from 15 residues. Germline V gene sequence: CDR1 SGHDN, CDR2 FVKESK. V lost 6 bases and J 5 bases, leaving 16 bases between the germline ends. The CDR3 is CASSPGLTSNEKLFF. The CDR3 nucleotides are TGTGCCAGCAGTCCAGGGTTAACCTCGAATGAAAAACTGTTTTTT.

In DNA, the CDR3 is TGTGCCAGCAGCTTCGGGGAGTCCTACAATGAGCAGTTCTTC. It translates to CASSFGESYNEQFF. The chain combines TRBV5-8 with TRBJ2-1, with D possibly TRBD2 on 5 matching bases. Germline V gene lookup returns CDR1 SGHTS and CDR2 YDEGEE. V was shortened by 2 bases and J by 1 base, with 7 bases between the two germline ends. The CDR3 has 14 residues.

The rearrangement links TRBV27 to TRBJ2-5; 11 bases line up with TRBD2. V lost 4 bases, J lost 5 bases, and 6 bases stayed unmatched. CDR1 and CDR2 from the germline V gene are MNHEY and SMNVEV (reference sequence). This CDR3 is built from 15 residues. Here the CDR3 reads CASSSTSGGAETQYF. Here the CDR3 DNA reads TGTGCCAGCAGTTCTACTAGCGGGGGCGCGGAGACCCAGTACTTC.

This chain joins TRBV25-1 and TRBJ2-1; 8 bases are a match to TRBD1. Trimming took 8 bases from V and 3 from J; bases not matched to a gene: 9. CDR1 is MGHDK and CDR2 is SYGVNS in the germline V gene. The CDR3 has 15 amino acids. The DNA for the CDR3 is TGTGCCAGCGCCCCCCGGGACAGGAGCTACAATGAGCAGTTCTTC. The encoded protein is CASAPRDRSYNEQFF.

V is TRBV7-3 and J is TRBJ2-2; possible D gene TRBD2, 5 bases. Trimming removed 4 bases at V and 1 base at J, with 7 bases between. The CDR3 loop spans 14 amino acids. Germline V gives CDR1 SGHTA, CDR2 FQGTGA. CDR3 sequence: CASSYRGNTGELFF. The CDR3, as DNA: TGTGCCAGCAGCTACCGGGGGAACACCGGGGAGCTGTTTTTT.

The rearrangement joins TRBV11-3 to TRBJ2-1; maybe TRBD1 (5 bases). The germline CDR1 and CDR2 sequences are SGHNT and YENEEA. Trimming cost V 6 bases and J 8 bases, with 11 bases left between them. The CDR3 consists of 12 residues. The chain's CDR3 is CASRGLGDEQFF. CDR3 coding DNA: TGTGCCAGCAGAGGATTAGGGGATGAGCAGTTCTTC.

This clone was picked up one time. The rearrangement uses TRBV7-3 and TRBJ2-7, with 10 bases that match TRBD1. V gave up 5 bases and J gave up 4 bases; unmatched junction bases: 2. CDR1 and CDR2 (germline): SGHTA, FQGTGA. This CDR3 is built from 13 residues. CDR3 sequence (DNA): TGTGCCAGCAGCCGGGACAGGGGTTACGAGCAGTACTTC. Protein product: CASSRDRGYEQYF.

DNA for the CDR3: TGCAGCGTTGATATTAACACAGATACGCAGTATTTT. Translation gives CSVDINTDTQYF. The rearrangement uses TRBV29-1 and TRBJ2-3; no reliable D call. Trimming removed 3 bases from V and 2 bases from J, with 6 bases in between. Looked up from germline, CDR1 is SQVTM and CDR2 is ANQGSEA. CDR3 length equals 12 residues.

The count of this clone is one. The V call is TRBV19, the J call TRBJ1-2; D is undetermined. Germline V lookup: CDR1 LNHDA, CDR2 SQIVND (reference sequence). V shed 3 bases and J shed 6 bases, with 17 bases lying between them. This CDR3 has 15 amino acids. The CDR3 loop is CASSMNGQAKNGYTF. The DNA of the CDR3 is TGTGCCAGTAGTATGAACGGGCAGGCTAAGAATGGCTACACCTTC. Together with reference TRBV19 and TRBJ1-2, the CDR3 gives the full variable domain: DGGITQSPKYLFRKEGQNVTLSCEQNLNHDAMYWYRQDPGQGLRLIYYSQIVNDFQKGDIAEGYSVSREKKESFPLTVTSAQKNPTAFYLCASSMNGQAKNGYTFGSGTRLTVV.

CDR3 bases: TGTGCCTGGAGTGGGGGACAGGGGGCCCATGAGCAGTTCTTC. It specifies CAWSGGQGAHEQFF. The genes are TRBV30 and TRBJ2-1, with TRBD1 identical over 12 bases. This CDR3 region has 14 residues. Germline CDR1 is GTSNPN and CDR2 is SVGIG (reference sequence). J was trimmed by 8 bases and V by 1 base; bases with no gene match: 3.

The rearrangement uses TRBV5-1 and TRBJ2-7, with a weak D call TRBD1 (5 bases). Germline loops: CDR1 SGHRS, CDR2 YFSETQ. The CDR3 spans 15 residues. Trimming pared 4 bases from V and 1 base from J, leaving 15 bases between. The CDR3 reads CASSPRTSPSYEQYF. In DNA form, the CDR3 reads TGCGCCAGCAGCCCGCGGACAAGTCCATCCTACGAGCAGTACTTC.

This clone was observed once. This chain joins TRBV10-2 and TRBJ2-5; 8 bases map to TRBD2. The junction had 6 bases not matched to a gene; V was cut back by 5 bases and J by 1 base. The germline V gene encodes CDR1 WSHSY and CDR2 SAAADI. The CDR3 is made up of 15 amino acids. CDR3 protein: CASSSMSGGQETQYF. The CDR3 region has the DNA TGCGCCAGCAGTTCTATGAGCGGGGGCCAAGAGACCCAGTACTTC.

This clone was counted between two and nine times. This chain joins TRBV3-1 (or the pseudogene TRBV3-2) and TRBJ2-2; no clear D. CDR3 length equals 16 residues. The germline V gene has CDR1 LGHDT and CDR2 YNNKEL (reference sequence). Trimming cost V 1 base and J 4 bases, with 13 bases left between them. In nucleotides, the CDR3 is TGTGCCAGCAGCCAAGGGGTAACCGCGAGCACCGGGGAGCTGTTTTTT. Residues: CASSQGVTASTGELFF.

This sequence joins TRBV14 and TRBJ1-2; 10 bases agree with TRBD1. The junction had 6 bases not matched to a gene; V was cut back by 0 bases and J by 2 bases. CDR1 and CDR2 from the germline V gene are SGHDN and FVKESK. This CDR3 comprises 17 residues. The DNA of the CDR3 is TGTGCCAGCAGCCAAGATTGGGGACAGGGGCGGAACTATGGCTACACCTTC. As protein: CASSQDWGQGRNYGYTF.

The DNA of the CDR3 is TGTGCCAGCTCACCACCGCGAGGGACCAGCAACCTTAGCTCCTATAATTCACCCCTCCACTTT. It encodes CASSPPRGTSNLSSYNSPLHF. The rearrangement uses TRBV18 and TRBJ1-6, with a possible D match to TRBD1 (5 bases). Trimming pared 0 bases from V and 0 bases from J, leaving 21 bases between. CDR1 is KGHSH and CDR2 is LQKENI in the germline V gene. This CDR3 spans 21 amino acids.

This chain uses TRBV6-4 with TRBJ2-3; D not resolved. Germline V gives CDR1 MRHNA, CDR2 SNTAGT. V lost 2 bases and J lost 4, with 13 bases in between. The CDR3 sequence is 15 residues long. CDR3 sequence reads: CASSDGTTHADTQYF. DNA for the CDR3: TGTGCCAGCAGTGACGGAACTACCCACGCAGATACGCAGTATTTT.

This clone turned up a few times. The chain combines TRBV2 with TRBJ2-3; 9 bases align to TRBD1. The V and J ends lost 6 bases and 4 bases, in that order; junction bases with no gene match: 20. The CDR3 is 19 residues long. The germline V gene has CDR1 SNHLY and CDR2 FYNNEI. Written as DNA, the CDR3 is TGTGCCAGCAGACACGGACAGGGGTTAGAGACGATAGGGGCAGATACGCAGTATTTT. It is translated as CASRHGQGLETIGADTQYF.

This chain joins TRBV7-3 and TRBJ1-1; a possible D gene is TRBD1 (6 bases). The ends were cut back, 0 bases at V and 8 bases at J, with 16 bases in the middle. The CDR3 is 15 amino acids. Germline CDR1 reads SGHTA; CDR2 reads FQGTGA. The chain's CDR3 is CASSLTNLRTDEAFF. CDR3 nucleotide sequence: TGTGCCAGCAGCTTAACGAATCTTAGGACAGACGAAGCTTTCTTT.

The rearrangement links TRBV6-5 to TRBJ1-2; D is undetermined. The CDR3 has 13 residues. Germline V gene sequence: CDR1 MNHEY, CDR2 SVGAGI. Trimming removed 2 bases from V and 4 bases from J, with 8 bases in between. Written as DNA, the CDR3 is TGTGCCAGCAGTTACGACTCGGGCTATGGCTACACCTTC. This gives the protein CASSYDSGYGYTF.

This clone was observed a few times. V is TRBV5-4 and J is TRBJ1-6, with D unresolved. Trimming pared 3 bases from V and 7 bases from J, leaving 5 bases between. CDR3 size: 12 residues. Germline V gene lookup returns CDR1 SGHNT and CDR2 YYREEE (reference sequence). CDR3 sequence (DNA): TGTGCCAGCAGCTCCAACAATTCACCCCTCCACTTT. Protein: CASSSNNSPLHF. Filled out from reference TRBV5-4 and TRBJ1-6, the complete variable domain reads ETGVTQSPTHLIKTRGQQVTLRCSSQSGHNTVSWYQQALGQGPQFIFQYYREEENGRGNFPPRFSGLQFPNYSSELNVNALELDDSALYLCASSSNNSPLHFGNGTRLTVT.

The rearrangement links TRBV10-3 to TRBJ2-7, with 7 positions matching TRBD2. Trimming removed 3 bases from V and 0 bases from J; junction bases left unmatched: 8. Germline V gene lookup returns CDR1 ENHRY and CDR2 SYGVKD. The CDR3 spans 16 residues. DNA of the CDR3: TGTGCCATCAGTGATTCGAGCGGGACGAGCTCCTACGAGCAGTACTTC. Its protein is CAISDSSGTSSYEQYF.

This sequence joins TRBV4-1 and TRBJ2-2; possibly TRBD1 for D (6 bases). V was clipped by 3 bases and J by 5 bases, with 10 bases between them. Germline loops: CDR1 MGHRA, CDR2 YSYEKL. CDR3 length: 14 residues. The CDR3 here is CASSQVQGTGELFF. CDR3 sequence (DNA): TGCGCCAGCAGCCAGGTACAGGGAACCGGGGAGCTGTTTTTT.

The chain employs TRBV7-9 and TRBJ1-5; D remains unclear. Per germline, CDR1 SEHNR and CDR2 FQNEAQ (reference sequence). The V and J ends lost 2 bases and 5 bases respectively, with 7 bases between them. The CDR3 is 13 amino acids. CDR3 DNA sequence: TGTGCCAGCAGCTTACAGGATGATCAGCCCCAGCATTTT. This translates into CASSLQDDQPQHF.

This clone has only one observation. The chain joins TRBV7-3 to TRBJ1-1; D perhaps matches TRBD1 (6 bases). This CDR3 spans 17 amino acids. Germline CDR1 reads SGHTA; CDR2 reads FQGTGA. Trimming left V 3 bases short and J 0 bases short, with 17 bases between. CDR3 sequence: CASSFGGPGDLNTEAFF. The CDR3 coding sequence is TGTGCCAGCAGCTTTGGGGGGCCAGGGGACTTGAACACTGAAGCTTTCTTT.

V is TRBV27 and J is TRBJ1-2; maybe TRBD1 (5 bases). The length of the CDR3 is 15 residues. V was cut by 5 bases and J by 6 bases, with 19 bases left in between. Germline V gives CDR1 MNHEY, CDR2 SMNVEV (reference sequence). CDR3 DNA sequence: TGTGCCAGCAGTCCCTCCTGGGGGGGATCTAATGGCTACACCTTC. Encoded protein: CASSPSWGGSNGYTF.

J is TRBJ1-3 and V is TRBV7-2; unclear D gene. Trimming shortened V by 1 base and J by 3 bases, and 7 bases separated the two germline ends. Germline CDR1 and CDR2: SGHTA and FQGNSA. The CDR3 length is 14 residues. CDR3 sequence reads: CASSLGGVGNTIYF. The CDR3 bases are TGTGCCAGCAGCTTAGGGGGAGTTGGAAACACCATATATTTT.

This sequence joins TRBV19 and TRBJ2-1; D is possibly TRBD1 (6 bases). The CDR3 covers 15 residues. The V gene's germline CDR1 is LNHDA and CDR2 SQIVND (reference sequence). The V end lost 6 bases, the J end lost 0 bases, and 12 bases lay between the germline ends. CDR3 DNA: TGTGCCAGTAGGGCGGACAGAAGCTCCTACAATGAGCAGTTCTTC. Translation: CASRADRSSYNEQFF.

J is TRBJ2-1 and V is TRBV5-1; TRBD2 aligns across 10 bases. The germline gives CDR1 SGHRS, CDR2 YFSETQ. This CDR3 has 15 residues. Trimming at V came to 4 bases and at J to 2 bases, leaving 3 bases not matched to a gene. For the CDR3, the DNA is TGCGCCAGCAGCCGAAGCGGGGGGGCCTACAATGAGCAGTTCTTC. It translates to CASSRSGGAYNEQFF.